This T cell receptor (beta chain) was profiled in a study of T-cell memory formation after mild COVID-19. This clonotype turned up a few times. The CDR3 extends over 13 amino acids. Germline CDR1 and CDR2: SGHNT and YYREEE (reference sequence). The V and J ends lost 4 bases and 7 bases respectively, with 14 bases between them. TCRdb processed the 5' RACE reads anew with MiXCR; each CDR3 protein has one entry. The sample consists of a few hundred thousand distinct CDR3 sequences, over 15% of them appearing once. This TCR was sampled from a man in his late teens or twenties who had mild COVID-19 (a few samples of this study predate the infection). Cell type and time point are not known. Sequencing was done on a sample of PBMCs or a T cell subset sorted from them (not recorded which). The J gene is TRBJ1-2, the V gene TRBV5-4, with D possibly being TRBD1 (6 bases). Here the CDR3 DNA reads TGTGCCAGCAGCCTACAGACAGGATTTGGCTACACCTTC. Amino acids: CASSLQTGFGYTF.